What follows are 15 T cell receptor beta chains derived from one specimen sequenced in a study of blood T cell repertoires in COVID-19. Some clones are missing from TCRdb's copy, which holds only in-frame ones; the method was immunoSEQ multiplex PCR. This table has roughly 290,000 clones, about 86% appearing once. The sequenced sample was peripheral blood. All receptors derive from a woman younger than 45 who had recovered from COVID-19.

The gene calls are TRBV25-1 and TRBJ2-2, with TRBD1 identical over 10 bases. Looked up from germline, CDR1 is MGHDK and CDR2 is SYGVNS. The CDR3 is made up of 15 amino acids. The V gene end was trimmed by 6 bases and the J gene end by 0 bases; junction bases not matched to a gene: 1. The CDR3 DNA follows: TGTGCCAGCAGGACAGGGGGCGCGAACACCGGGGAGCTGTTTTTT. This codes for CASRTGGANTGELFF.

This chain links TRBV7-9 with TRBJ2-1; 9 positions agree with TRBD1. The CDR3 has 14 residues. V gave up 6 bases and J gave up 9 bases; unmatched junction bases: 9. Looked up from germline, CDR1 is SEHNR and CDR2 is FQNEAQ (reference sequence). The CDR3 DNA sequence: TGTGCCAGCAGAACGGGACAGGGATTCACTGAGCAGTTCTTC. Translated, it gives CASRTGQGFTEQFF.

The chain recombines TRBV6-5 with TRBJ1-1, with TRBD1 matching 8 bases. Germline assignment: CDR1 MNHEY and CDR2 SVGAGI. V shed 2 bases, J shed 1 base, and the junction held 6 bases outside the gene matches. This CDR3 is built from 16 residues. CDR3 DNA sequence: TGTGCCAGCAGTTACCGCCAGGGGGCACCGAACACTGAAGCTTTCTTT. Protein sequence: CASSYRQGAPNTEAFF.

The V gene is TRBV1, the J gene TRBJ1-2; TRBD1 is taken as the D call from the table, unchecked against the DNA. TRBV1 is a pseudogene locus. The CDR3 is 14 amino acids. The CDR3 sequence: CTSRRTATGLGYTF. CDR3 nucleotides: TGCACCAGCAGAAGGACGGCTACAGGGCTTGGCTACACCTTC.

The CDR3 bases are TGTGCCAGCAGCTTGGGCAGGGATCAGCCCCAGCATTTT. The encoded protein is CASSLGRDQPQHF. This chain uses TRBV7-3 with TRBJ1-5; possibly TRBD1 for D (5 bases). The germline V gene has CDR1 SGHTA and CDR2 FQGTGA. CDR3 length equals 13 residues. The V gene lost 3 bases and the J gene lost 5 bases, with 8 bases spanning the gap.

This chain uses TRBV27 with TRBJ1-5; a possible D gene is TRBD1 (6 bases). The germline V gene encodes CDR1 MNHEY and CDR2 SMNVEV (reference sequence). This CDR3 comprises 15 residues. Trimming stripped 6 bases from V and 2 bases from J, with 14 bases between. This CDR3 is CASSRLGAGNQPQHF. The DNA for the CDR3 is TGTGCCAGCAGCCGCCTGGGGGCGGGCAATCAGCCCCAGCATTTT.

As regards this clone: Within the sample, other DNA sequences also encode this same CDR3. The chain uses TRBV19 and TRBJ1-1, with a possible D match to TRBD1 (6 bases). The CDR3 runs 12 residues. Germline assignment: CDR1 LNHDA and CDR2 SQIVND (reference sequence). V was trimmed by 6 bases and J by 3 bases, leaving 8 bases between them. The CDR3: CASRQGHTEAFF. The CDR3 region has the DNA TGTGCCAGTAGACAGGGCCACACTGAAGCTTTCTTT.

In this sample, this clone turned up a few times. The chain has TRBV6-2 or TRBV6-3 and TRBJ2-2; TRBD2 aligns across 9 bases. The CDR3 sequence is 16 residues long. CDR1 and CDR2 from the germline V gene are MNHEY and SVGEGT. J was trimmed by 1 base and V by 4 bases; bases with no gene match: 4. CDR3 sequence: CASSSTSGWNTGELFF. The CDR3 DNA reads as TGTGCCAGCAGTTCTACTAGCGGGTGGAACACCGGGGAGCTGTTTTTT.

The V call is TRBV6-6, the J call TRBJ2-7, with 9 positions matching TRBD1. CDR3 length equals 12 residues. V was clipped by 5 bases and J by 7 bases; unmatched bases: 3. Germline V gene data show CDR1 as MNHNY and CDR2 as SVGAGI (reference sequence). The CDR3 DNA follows: TGTGCCAGCAGTGGGACAGGGAGAGAGCAGTACTTC. It specifies CASSGTGREQYF.

The chain employs TRBV27 and TRBJ2-3; D uncertain. The germline gives CDR1 MNHEY, CDR2 SMNVEV (reference sequence). The CDR3 runs 15 residues. V was cut by 0 bases and J by 3 bases, with 10 bases left in between. CDR3 coding DNA: TGTGCCAGCAGTTTATCGAGTCCGGTAACAGATACGCAGTATTTT. Its translation is CASSLSSPVTDTQYF.

In this sample, this clone turned up a few times. The rearrangement links TRBV5-5 to TRBJ1-1; 7 bases match TRBD1. Losses at the gene ends were 5 bases for V and 1 base for J; bases not matched to a gene: 2. This CDR3 contains 13 residues. The germline V gene has CDR1 SGHKS and CDR2 YYEKEE (reference sequence). CDR3 DNA: TGTGCCAGCAGTCGACAGGGGAACACTGAAGCTTTCTTT. Protein product: CASSRQGNTEAFF.

The chain joins TRBV9 to TRBJ2-3; TRBD1 might be the D (6 bases). The germline V gene has CDR1 SGDLS and CDR2 YYNGEE. The germline V and J ends were trimmed by 4 bases and 8 bases, with 17 bases remaining between them. The CDR3 is made up of 14 amino acids. The CDR3 loop reads CASSPRFIGGTQYF. In DNA form, the CDR3 reads TGTGCCAGCAGCCCCCGGTTCATAGGGGGTACGCAGTATTTT.

The rearrangement joins TRBV15 to TRBJ2-1, with 10 positions matching TRBD1. Trimming at V came to 6 bases and at J to 4 bases, leaving 6 bases not matched to a gene. Per germline, CDR1 LNHNV and CDR2 YYDKDF (reference sequence). This CDR3 spans 15 amino acids. The DNA of the CDR3 is TGTGCCACCAGAGCCGGACAGGGGGGTTACAATGAGCAGTTCTTC. It yields the protein CATRAGQGGYNEQFF.

The rearrangement links TRBV6-5 to TRBJ2-1, with a tentative D call TRBD2 (6 bases). V lost 7 bases, J lost 2 bases, and 15 bases lay in between. CDR1 and CDR2 from the germline V gene are MNHEY and SVGAGI. The CDR3 is 15 amino acids. The CDR3 loop reads CASILSGQPYNEQFF. The CDR3, as DNA: TGTGCCAGCATCTTAAGCGGGCAACCCTACAATGAGCAGTTCTTC.

CDR3 DNA: TGTGCCAGCAGCTTGGAGGTGGGGAGCGAGACCCAGTACTTC. Translating gives CASSLEVGSETQYF. V is TRBV5-4 and J is TRBJ2-5, with D possibly TRBD2 on 5 matching bases. The germline V and J ends were trimmed by 0 bases and 5 bases, with 11 bases remaining between them. Germline loops: CDR1 SGHNT, CDR2 YYREEE (reference sequence). The CDR3 has 14 residues.